This TCR beta chain was sequenced for a study of blood T cell repertoires in COVID-19. Overall study: Sources were T cells, B-cell-depleted T cells, or PBMCs; the material itself was cDNA or gDNA.

Participants were aged about 18 to 100 years from approximately 24 US areas. Assay: immunoSEQ multiplex PCR; the TCRdb copy retains only in-frame clones and omits some. The table includes 300,000 or so clones, roughly 86% detected once. The receptor was isolated from a woman aged 50 to 60 who had been exposed to COVID-19. Sequencing used PBMCs or T cells enriched from blood (not recorded which).

CDR3 amino acids: CASSLDSGEQYF. The CDR3, as DNA: TGTGCCAGCAGCTTGGACAGTGGCGAGCAGTACTTC. The chain uses TRBV5-6 and TRBJ2-7; D is undetermined. The germline V and J ends were trimmed by 0 bases and 6 bases, with 7 bases remaining between them. The CDR3 is 12 amino acids. Germline V lookup: CDR1 SGHDT, CDR2 YYEEEE.